The subject of this entry is one T cell receptor beta chain. Its antigen remains unknown. Within the sample, other DNA sequences also encode this same CDR3. V shed 2 bases, J shed 5 bases, and the junction held 2 bases outside the gene matches. The CDR3 has 14 amino acids. Germline values: CDR1 SNHLY, CDR2 FYNNEI. Sorting based on CD45RO/CCR7/CD25/CD127/CD95/CD27 separated CD4+ naive, central memory, regulatory and stem cell-like memory cells. The data were obtained in a study of beta chain features in type 1 diabetes. Isolated RNA was reverse transcribed in full, so expressed TCRB transcripts were sequenced. Approximately 3.5 million reads, on average, came from each naive, central memory and regulatory T cell sample. Sequencing was performed with immunoSEQ multiplex PCR; in TCRdb, only in-frame clones are kept and a portion is missing. The sample contains roughly 50,000 clones, under 50% of which appear only once.

The study's findings and limits: TCRB CDR3s from Type 1 diabetes patients were moderately but significantly shorter in all four CD4+ subsets.

The sequenced sample was Tregs from blood. This clonotype was obtained from a young man with type 1 diabetes. The chain is built from TRBV2 and TRBJ2-1; 8 bases are a match to TRBD2. The CDR3 loop is CASSEREGNNEQFF. The CDR3, as DNA: TGTGCCAGCAGTGAACGGGAGGGCAACAATGAGCAGTTCTTC. The full variable domain, completed using reference TRBV2 and TRBJ2-1, is EPEVTQTPSHQVTQMGQEVILRCVPISNHLYFYWYRQILGQKVEFLVSFYNNEISEKSEIFDDQFSVERPDGSNFTLKIRSTKLEDSAMYFCASSEREGNNEQFFGPGTRLTVL.